Below are 12 T cell receptor beta chains sequenced from a single sample in a study of T cells after yellow fever vaccination. TCRdb reprocessed the 5' RACE reads via MiXCR and lists one record per CDR3 protein. The sample holds some 550,000 distinct CDR3 sequences, 15% to 20% seen once. Sequenced material: PBMCs, taken 15 days after the yellow fever booster vaccination. The receptor source for this set is a man aged 25-40 years who received the YFV17D yellow fever vaccine.

This clonotype was recorded a few times. J is TRBJ2-1 and V is TRBV29-1, with TRBD2 matching over 14 bases. With V trimmed by 4 bases and J by 0 bases, 11 bases remained unmatched. This CDR3 region has 19 residues. Germline CDR1 reads SQVTM; CDR2 reads ANQGSEA. CDR3 in DNA: TGCAGCGTTGTTGGCGCACAGGGGACTAGCGGGAGCTCCTACAATGAGCAGTTCTTC. Its translation is CSVVGAQGTSGSSYNEQFF.

CDR3 region: CASGTSGNTGELFF. The CDR3 DNA reads TGTGCCAGTGGGACTAGCGGGAACACCGGGGAGCTGTTTTTT. The genes are TRBV19 and TRBJ2-2, with 11 bases identical to TRBD2. J gave up 1 base and V 8 bases, and 0 bases lay outside the gene matches. CDR3 size: 14 residues. CDR1 and CDR2 (germline): LNHDA, SQIVND (reference sequence).

This clonotype was seen a few times. V usage is TRBV28 and J usage is TRBJ2-7; D unclear. The CDR3 consists of 12 residues. Germline V CDR1 and CDR2: MDHEN, SYDVKM. Trimming stripped 11 bases from V and 0 bases from J, with 11 bases between. CDR3 loop: CASQKSSYEQYF. Here the CDR3 DNA reads TGTGCCTCCCAGAAAAGCTCCTACGAGCAGTACTTC. The full variable domain, with the rest looked up from reference TRBV28 and TRBJ2-7, is DVKVTQSSRYLVKRTGEKVFLECVQDMDHENMFWYRQDPGLGLRLIYFSYDVKMKEKGDIPEGYSVSREKKERFSLILESASTNQTSMYLCASQKSSYEQYFGPGTRLTVT.

This clonotype was seen a few times. V and J are TRBV5-4 and TRBJ2-1; 8 bases line up with TRBD2. The junction had 10 bases not matched to a gene; V was cut back by 5 bases and J by 9 bases. From germline, CDR1 is SGHNT and CDR2 YYREEE (reference sequence). The CDR3 has 14 amino acids. This chain's CDR3 is CASRPGGPVFEQFF. The CDR3 DNA follows: TGTGCCAGCAGACCGGGAGGGCCAGTCTTTGAGCAGTTCTTC.

This clonotype was counted a few times. The rearrangement links TRBV5-1 to TRBJ2-1; 8 bases map to TRBD1. CDR3 length equals 17 residues. After removal of 4 bases from V and 9 bases from J, the junction contained 18 bases not matched to a gene. In germline, CDR1 is SGHRS, CDR2 YFSETQ. CDR3 nucleotides: TGCGCCAGCAGCCTCGGCTGGGGCAGGGGGCGGGTTAGTGAGCAGTTCTTC. It yields the protein CASSLGWGRGRVSEQFF.

The genes are TRBV15 and TRBJ2-7; D remains ambiguous. The CDR3 has 15 residues. Trimming removed 0 bases from V and 4 bases from J, with 13 bases in between. The V gene's germline CDR1 is LNHNV and CDR2 YYDKDF (reference sequence). CDR3 bases: TGTGCCACCAGCAGAGATCTTGCACGAACATACGAGCAGTACTTC. It translates to CATSRDLARTYEQYF.

This chain links TRBV20-1 with TRBJ1-1; D unresolved. CDR1 DFQATT and CDR2 SNEGSKA come from the germline V gene (reference sequence). This CDR3 spans 15 amino acids. V was shortened by 4 bases and J by 0 bases, with 15 bases between the two germline ends. CDR3 sequence: CSATQYGRMNTEAFF. The DNA of the CDR3 is TGCAGTGCTACCCAGTATGGTCGGATGAACACTGAAGCTTTCTTT.

The sample holds a few counts of this clonotype. CDR3 sequence (DNA): TGTGCCTGGAGTTCAGGGTTGAGTGAAAAACTGTTTTTT. This codes for CAWSSGLSEKLFF. The rearrangement joins TRBV30 to TRBJ1-4; the D gene is possibly TRBD1 (5 bases). Germline assignment: CDR1 GTSNPN and CDR2 SVGIG (reference sequence). This CDR3 has 13 residues. V was cut by 2 bases and J by 7 bases, with 11 bases left in between.

This clonotype showed up just a few times. V and J are TRBV6-2 or TRBV6-3 and TRBJ2-1, with D perhaps matching TRBD2 (6 bases). The V and J ends lost 7 bases and 2 bases respectively, with 18 bases between them. Per germline, CDR1 MNHEY and CDR2 SVGEGT. This CDR3 contains 16 residues. CDR3 in DNA: TGTGCCAGCACTAACGGGGCGGGAACAGCCTACAATGAGCAGTTCTTC. It codes for CASTNGAGTAYNEQFF.

The chain is built from TRBV19 and TRBJ1-5; the match to TRBD1 covers 12 bases. The CDR3 is 18 amino acids. V lost 7 bases, J lost 7 bases, and 17 bases stayed unmatched. The germline gives CDR1 LNHDA, CDR2 SQIVND (reference sequence). The CDR3 spells CASTPLAGTGGSRQPQHF. In nucleotides, the CDR3 is TGTGCCAGTACCCCCCTTGCCGGGACAGGGGGCTCAAGGCAGCCCCAGCATTTT. Supplemented by reference TRBV19 and TRBJ1-5, the full variable domain reads DGGITQSPKYLFRKEGQNVTLSCEQNLNHDAMYWYRQDPGQGLRLIYYSQIVNDFQKGDIAEGYSVSREKKESFPLTVTSAQKNPTAFYLCASTPLAGTGGSRQPQHFGDGTRLSIL.

This sequence joins TRBV9 and TRBJ2-6; no clear D gene. Deletions cut 0 bases from V and 1 base from J, with 8 bases between. This CDR3 has 16 amino acids. CDR1 SGDLS and CDR2 YYNGEE come from the germline V gene. CDR3 nucleotides: TGTGCCAGCAGCGTAGTTGGAAGGTCTGGGGCCAACGTCCTGACTTTC. This sequence encodes CASSVVGRSGANVLTF.

This clonotype was seen only a few times. The genes are TRBV11-1 and TRBJ2-1; D perhaps matches TRBD2 (5 bases). The V gene's germline CDR1 is SGHAT and CDR2 FQDESV (reference sequence). V was shortened by 0 bases and J by 0 bases, with 15 bases between the two germline ends. The CDR3 is made up of 18 amino acids. Here the CDR3 DNA reads TGTGCCAGCAGCTTAGCGCCCTCGGACTTGAGCTCCTACAATGAGCAGTTCTTC. This sequence encodes CASSLAPSDLSSYNEQFF.